This T cell receptor (beta chain) is drawn from a study of CD8 T cells in Susac syndrome. Details on this clonotype: What it binds is not known.

Study observations and caveats: An acknowledgment was made by the study that its TCR sequencing and HLA analysis involved relatively few individuals.

Reverse transcription of roughly 0.5 to 1 ug RNA used random hexamers. Amplification of the TCR beta CDR3 was carried out by immunoSEQ multiplex PCR, which spanned a total of 54 Vbeta and 13 Jbeta segments. TCRdb itself ran the immunoSEQ multiplex PCR reads through MiXCR, one entry per CDR3 protein. Here the sample spans 150,000 to 190,000 distinct CDR3 sequences, 94% being singletons. TCR beta sequences were obtained from blood CD8+ and CD4+ T cells. TEMRA cells were enriched by FACS, while CD8+ and CD4+ T cells were obtained through a negative isolation that was performed magnetically. The germline V gene has CDR1 SGHNT and CDR2 YYREEE (reference sequence). V lost 2 bases and J 6 bases, leaving 14 bases between the germline ends. The length of the CDR3 is 14 residues.

The material sequenced was CD8+ T cells from PBMCs. The receptor was derived from a human donor with multiple sclerosis. The J gene is TRBJ1-1, the V gene TRBV5-4; no clear D. The CDR3 DNA follows: TGTGCCAGCAGCTTTAATCGGGGATGGGCTGAAGCTTTCTTT. Protein: CASSFNRGWAEAFF.